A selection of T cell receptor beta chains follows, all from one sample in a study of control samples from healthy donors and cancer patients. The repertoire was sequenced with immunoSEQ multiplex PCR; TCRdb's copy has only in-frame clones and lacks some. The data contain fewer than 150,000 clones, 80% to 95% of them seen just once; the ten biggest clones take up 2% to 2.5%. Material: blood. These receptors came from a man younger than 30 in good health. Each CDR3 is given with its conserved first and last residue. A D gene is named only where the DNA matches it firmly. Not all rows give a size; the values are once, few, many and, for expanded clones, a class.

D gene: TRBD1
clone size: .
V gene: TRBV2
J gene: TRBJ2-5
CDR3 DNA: TGTGCCAGCAGACCTACAGGGGGAGAGACCCAGTACTTC
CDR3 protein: CASRPTGGETQYF

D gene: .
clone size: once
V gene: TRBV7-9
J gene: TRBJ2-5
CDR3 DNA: TGTGCCAGCAGCCCCTGGGGAAGCCAAGAGACCCAGTACTTC
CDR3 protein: CASSPWGSQETQYF

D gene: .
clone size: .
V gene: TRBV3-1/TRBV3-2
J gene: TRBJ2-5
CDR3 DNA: TGTGCCAGCAGCCAACCGGGCCTCCAGTACTTC
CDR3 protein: CASSQPGLQYF

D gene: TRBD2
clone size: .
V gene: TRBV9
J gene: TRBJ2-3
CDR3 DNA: TGTGCCAGCAGCGCGACTAGCGGGGTCACAGATACGCAGTATTTT
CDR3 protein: CASSATSGVTDTQYF

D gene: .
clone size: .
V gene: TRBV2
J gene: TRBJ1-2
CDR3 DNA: TGTGCCAGCAGTGAATCGGGCCAGTACGGGGGCTACACCTTC
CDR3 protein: CASSESGQYGGYTF

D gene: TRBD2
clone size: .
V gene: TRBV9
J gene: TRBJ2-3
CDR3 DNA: TGTGCCAGCAGCTCTACTAGCGGGAGGTCCACAGATACGCAGTATTTT
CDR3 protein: CASSSTSGRSTDTQYF

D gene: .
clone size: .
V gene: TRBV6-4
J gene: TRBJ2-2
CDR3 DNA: TGTGCCAGCAGCACCCACTCAGGAAACACCGGGGAGCTGTTTTTT
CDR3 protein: CASSTHSGNTGELFF

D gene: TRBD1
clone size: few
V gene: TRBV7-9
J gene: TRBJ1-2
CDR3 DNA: TGTGCCAGCAGCCCCACCGGAGACAGGGGATCCAACTATGGCTACACCTTC
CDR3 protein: CASSPTGDRGSNYGYTF

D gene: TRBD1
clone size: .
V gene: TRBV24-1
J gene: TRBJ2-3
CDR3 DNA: TGTGCCACCAGGGGGACAGGTGGGGCGGATACGCAGTATTTT
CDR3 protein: CATRGTGGADTQYF

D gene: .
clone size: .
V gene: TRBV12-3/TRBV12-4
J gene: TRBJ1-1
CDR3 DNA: TGTGCCAGCAGGGGTGGGGGGCAGACTGAAGCTTTCTTT
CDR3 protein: CASRGGGQTEAFF

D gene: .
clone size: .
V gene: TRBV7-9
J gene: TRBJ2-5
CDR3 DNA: TGTGCCAGCAGCGCGACCAATCAAGAGACCCAGTACTTC
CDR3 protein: CASSATNQETQYF

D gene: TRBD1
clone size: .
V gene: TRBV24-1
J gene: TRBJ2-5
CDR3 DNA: TGTGCCACCAGTGACGACAGGGGGACCCAAGAGACCCAGTACTTC
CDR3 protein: CATSDDRGTQETQYF

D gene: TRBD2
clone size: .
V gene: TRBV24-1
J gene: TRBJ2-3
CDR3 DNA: TGTGCCACCAGTGACCGACCGGGACTAGTAAGCACAGATACGCAGTATTTT
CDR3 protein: CATSDRPGLVSTDTQYF

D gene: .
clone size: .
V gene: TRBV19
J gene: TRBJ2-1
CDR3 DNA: TGTGCCAGTAGTATTTACGAACAGGGGGGGAACAATGAGCAGTTCTTC
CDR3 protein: CASSIYEQGGNNEQFF

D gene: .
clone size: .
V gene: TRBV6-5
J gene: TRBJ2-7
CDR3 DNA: TGTGCCAGCAGCCCCGAGTGGAACGTGTACGAGCAGTACTTC
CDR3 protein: CASSPEWNVYEQYF

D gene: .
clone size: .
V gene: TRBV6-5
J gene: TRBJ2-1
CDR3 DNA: TGTGCCAGCAGTTACTCGAGATCTTACAATGAGCAGTTCTTC
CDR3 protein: CASSYSRSYNEQFF

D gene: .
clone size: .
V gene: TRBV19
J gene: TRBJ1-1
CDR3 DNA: TGTGCCAGCCTCAGTGGGGAAGCTTTCTTT
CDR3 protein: CASLSGEAFF

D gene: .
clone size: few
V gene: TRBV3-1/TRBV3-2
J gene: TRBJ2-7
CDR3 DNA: TGTGCCAGCAGCCTACACGCAGGACCGACAAGGCACGAGCAGTACTTC
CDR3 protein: CASSLHAGPTRHEQYF

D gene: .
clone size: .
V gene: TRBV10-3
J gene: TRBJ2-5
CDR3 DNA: TGTGCCATCAGCCCCGGGACAAACACCAACTTCCAAGAGACCCAGTACTTC
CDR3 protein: CAISPGTNTNFQETQYF

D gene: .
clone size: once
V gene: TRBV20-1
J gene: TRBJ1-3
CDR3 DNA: TGCAGTGCTAGAGATTTGGAGTTCATATATTTT
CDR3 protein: CSARDLEFIYF

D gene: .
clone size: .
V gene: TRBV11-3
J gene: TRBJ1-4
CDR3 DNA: TGTGCCAGCAGCTTAGTATTCGGGACCTCTAATGAAAAACTGTTTTTT
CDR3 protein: CASSLVFGTSNEKLFF

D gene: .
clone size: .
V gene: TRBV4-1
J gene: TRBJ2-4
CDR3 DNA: TGCGCCAGCAGCCAAGTGTCAGGGGCCAAAAACATTCAGTACTTC
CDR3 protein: CASSQVSGAKNIQYF

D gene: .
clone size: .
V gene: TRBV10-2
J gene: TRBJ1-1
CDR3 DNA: TGCGCCAGCAAATTCGCGGGCACTGAAGCTTTCTTT
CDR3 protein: CASKFAGTEAFF

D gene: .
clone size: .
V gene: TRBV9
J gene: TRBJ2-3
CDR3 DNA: TGTGCCAGCAGGGGGGCCCAGGCAGATACGCAGTATTTT
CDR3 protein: CASRGAQADTQYF

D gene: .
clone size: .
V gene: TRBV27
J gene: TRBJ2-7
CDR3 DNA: TGTGCCACCACGGACAGACACTACGAGCAGTACTTC
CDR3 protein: CATTDRHYEQYF

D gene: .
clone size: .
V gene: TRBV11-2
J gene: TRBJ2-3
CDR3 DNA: TGTGCCAGCAGCGCGGCTGTAGATACGCAGTATTTT
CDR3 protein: CASSAAVDTQYF

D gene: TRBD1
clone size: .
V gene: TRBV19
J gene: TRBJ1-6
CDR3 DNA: TGTGCCAGTAGTCCTCCGGGACAGGGACCCTATAATTCACCCCTCCACTTT
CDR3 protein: CASSPPGQGPYNSPLHF

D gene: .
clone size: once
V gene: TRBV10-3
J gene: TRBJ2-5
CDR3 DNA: TGTGCCATCAGTGGGGGGCAGCAAGAGACCCAGTACTTC
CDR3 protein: CAISGGQQETQYF

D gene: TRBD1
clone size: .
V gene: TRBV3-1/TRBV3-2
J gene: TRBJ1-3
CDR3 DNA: TGTGCCAGCAGCCAACTGAATACGGACAGGCCTGGAAACACCATATATTTT
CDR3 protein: CASSQLNTDRPGNTIYF

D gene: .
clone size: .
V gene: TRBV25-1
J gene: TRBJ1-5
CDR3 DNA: TGTGCCAGCAGTGGGCAGGGGAGCAATCAGCCCCAGCATTTT
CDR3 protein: CASSGQGSNQPQHF

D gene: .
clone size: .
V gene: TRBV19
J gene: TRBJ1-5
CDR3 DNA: TGTGCCAGTAGTACCCAAAACAATCAGCCCCAGCATTTT
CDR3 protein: CASSTQNNQPQHF

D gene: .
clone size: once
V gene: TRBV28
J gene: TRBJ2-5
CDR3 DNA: TGTGCCAGCAGTTTAGGCGGGTTCGAGACCCAGTACTTC
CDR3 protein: CASSLGGFETQYF

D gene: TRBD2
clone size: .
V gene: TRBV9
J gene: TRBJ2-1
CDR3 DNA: TGTGCCAGCAGCGTGGACCTAGCGGCCACCCGGGGTGAGCAGTTCTTC
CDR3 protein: CASSVDLAATRGEQFF

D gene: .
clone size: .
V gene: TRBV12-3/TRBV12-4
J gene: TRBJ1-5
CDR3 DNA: TGTGCCAGCAGTTTAGAATCGAATCAGCCCCAGCATTTT
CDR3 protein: CASSLESNQPQHF

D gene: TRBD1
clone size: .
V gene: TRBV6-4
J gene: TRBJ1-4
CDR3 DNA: TGTGCCAGCAGTGAGTTCAGGGACAGAGACCTTGCAACTAATGAAAAACTGTTTTTT
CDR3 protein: CASSEFRDRDLATNEKLFF

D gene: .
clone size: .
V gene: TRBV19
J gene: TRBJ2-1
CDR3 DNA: TGTGCCAGTAGCCAGGCCACCTACAATGAGCAGTTCTTC
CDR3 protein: CASSQATYNEQFF

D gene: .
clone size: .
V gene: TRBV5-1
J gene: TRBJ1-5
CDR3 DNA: TGCGCCAGCAGCGCCCAACCTGGTCAGCCCCAGCATTTT
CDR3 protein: CASSAQPGQPQHF

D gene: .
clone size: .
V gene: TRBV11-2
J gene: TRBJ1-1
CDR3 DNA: TGTGCCAGCAGCTTTGGGGGGACGGTTACTGAAGCTTTCTTT
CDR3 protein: CASSFGGTVTEAFF

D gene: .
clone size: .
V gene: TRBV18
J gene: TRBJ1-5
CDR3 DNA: TGTGCCAGCTCACCAAGTGGACCAGGGCAGCCCCAGCATTTT
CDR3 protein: CASSPSGPGQPQHF

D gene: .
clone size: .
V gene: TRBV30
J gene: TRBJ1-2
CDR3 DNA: TGTGCCTGGAATATTCAGGAAAACTATGGCTACACCTTC
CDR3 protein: CAWNIQENYGYTF